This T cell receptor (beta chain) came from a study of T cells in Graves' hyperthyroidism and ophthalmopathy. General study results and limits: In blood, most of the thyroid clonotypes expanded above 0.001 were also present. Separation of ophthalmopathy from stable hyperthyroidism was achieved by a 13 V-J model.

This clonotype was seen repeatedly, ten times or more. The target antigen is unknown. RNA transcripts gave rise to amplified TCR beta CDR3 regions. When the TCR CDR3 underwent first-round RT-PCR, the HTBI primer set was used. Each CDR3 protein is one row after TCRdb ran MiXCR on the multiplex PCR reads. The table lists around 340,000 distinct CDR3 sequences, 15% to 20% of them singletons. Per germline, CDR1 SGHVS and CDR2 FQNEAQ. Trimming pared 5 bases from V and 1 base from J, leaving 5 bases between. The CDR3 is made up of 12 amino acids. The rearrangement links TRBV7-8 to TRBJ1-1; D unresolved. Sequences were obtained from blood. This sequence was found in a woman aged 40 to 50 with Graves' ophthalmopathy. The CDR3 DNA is TGTGCCAGCAGCCGTACGAACACTGAAGCTTTCTTT. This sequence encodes CASSRTNTEAFF. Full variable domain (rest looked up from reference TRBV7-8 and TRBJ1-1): GAGVSQSPRYKVAKRGQDVALRCDPISGHVSLFWYQQALGQGPEFLTYFQNEAQLDKSGLPSDRFFAERPEGSVSTLKIQRTQQEDSAVYLCASSRTNTEAFFGQGTRLTVV.